This entry lists 25 T cell receptor beta chains sequenced from one sample in a study of shared clonotypes between healthy human individuals. Measured with immunoSEQ multiplex PCR; TCRdb has only the in-frame clones, and not every one. This table has about 980,000 clones, over 75% appearing once. Sequenced sample: memory CD4+ T cells sorted from blood. Subset meaning: CD45RA-negative fraction. Receptor source: a man aged 18-30 years in good health.

This clone appeared a single time. V is TRBV6-1 and J is TRBJ2-4, with a weak D call TRBD1 (5 bases). This CDR3 has 16 amino acids. The germline V gene encodes CDR1 MNHNS and CDR2 SASEGT. V lost 4 bases and J 3 bases, leaving 16 bases between the germline ends. The CDR3 loop reads CASSVSWSGFKNIQYF. Written as DNA, the CDR3 is TGTGCCAGCAGTGTCTCATGGTCAGGGTTCAAAAACATTCAGTACTTC.

V is TRBV30 and J is TRBJ1-6, with D possibly TRBD1 on 6 matching bases. Trimming removed 2 bases at V and 14 bases at J, with 13 bases between. Germline V gene sequence: CDR1 GTSNPN, CDR2 SVGIG (reference sequence). This CDR3 comprises 12 residues. DNA of the CDR3: TGTGCCTGGAGTTCACAGGGACCGGCCCTCCACTTT. It codes for CAWSSQGPALHF.

CDR3 loop: CASRPGVSTDTQYF. The CDR3 coding sequence is TGTGCCAGCAGGCCAGGGGTTAGCACAGATACGCAGTATTTT. V and J are TRBV7-9 and TRBJ2-3; D is perhaps TRBD1 (6 bases). The germline CDR1 and CDR2 sequences are SEHNR and FQNEAQ (reference sequence). This CDR3 is built from 14 residues. V lost 6 bases to trimming and J lost 0 bases, with 10 bases between them.

The genes are TRBV4-3 and TRBJ2-5; TRBD1 matches at 10 bases. This CDR3 has 14 residues. Germline V lookup: CDR1 LGHNA, CDR2 YSLEER. The V gene end was trimmed by 4 bases and the J gene end by 2 bases; junction bases not matched to a gene: 1. CDR3 in DNA: TGCGCCAGCAGCCGGGGACAGGGGCAAGAGACCCAGTACTTC. Its protein is CASSRGQGQETQYF.

This chain links TRBV11-2 with TRBJ2-3; no reliable D call. CDR1 SGHAT and CDR2 FQNNGV come from the germline V gene. CDR3 size: 12 residues. Trimming removed 1 base at V and 3 bases at J, with 2 bases between. The CDR3 region is CASSLVTDTQYF. In DNA, the CDR3 is TGTGCCAGCAGCTTAGTAACAGATACGCAGTATTTT.

This clone has just one count. CDR3 sequence reads: CASSLDQTHSPLHF. CDR3 coding DNA: TGTGCCAGCAGCTTGGACCAGACCCATTCACCCCTCCACTTT. This chain uses TRBV5-6 with TRBJ1-6; no clear D. Germline values: CDR1 SGHDT, CDR2 YYEEEE. V lost 0 bases to trimming and J lost 8 bases, with 9 bases between them. The CDR3 runs 14 residues.

The chain has TRBV18 and TRBJ2-2; D uncertain. The germline CDR1 and CDR2 sequences are KGHSH and LQKENI. V lost 3 bases, J lost 6 bases, and 11 bases lay in between. This CDR3 is built from 14 residues. CDR3 in DNA: TGTGCCAGCTCACCCGTAACCGGCTCCGGGGAGCTGTTTTTT. Its protein is CASSPVTGSGELFF.

V and J are TRBV6-6 and TRBJ2-3; TRBD2 agrees at 9 bases. Germline V gene sequence: CDR1 MNHNY, CDR2 SVGAGI (reference sequence). The J segment lost 4 bases and the V segment lost 8 bases, leaving 10 bases of the junction unmatched. CDR3 length: 15 amino acids. The CDR3 nucleotides read TGTGCCAGCCGAACGGGGCGGGGGGGCTCAGATACGCAGTATTTT. This encodes CASRTGRGGSDTQYF.

The genes are TRBV5-1 and TRBJ2-3; TRBD2 aligns across 8 bases. CDR1 and CDR2 from the germline V gene are SGHRS and YFSETQ. J was trimmed by 2 bases and V by 6 bases; bases with no gene match: 8. CDR3 size: 15 residues. The CDR3 nucleotides read TGCGCCAGCACTCCGGGGGGGACCTACACAGATACGCAGTATTTT. Translated: CASTPGGTYTDTQYF.

As regards this clone: Other DNA sequences in the same sample also yield this CDR3. V gene TRBV6-6 combines with J gene TRBJ2-2; D gene uncertain. Trimming removed 0 bases from V and 5 bases from J, with 4 bases in between. The CDR3 consists of 13 residues. The V gene's germline CDR1 is MNHNY and CDR2 SVGAGI (reference sequence). CDR3 sequence (DNA): TGTGCCAGCAGTTACTCCCAAACCGGGGAGCTGTTTTTT. It codes for CASSYSQTGELFF.

This clone was detected only a few times. The sample holds other DNA sequences that translate to the same CDR3. Here the CDR3 reads CASSVGPNTEAFF. The CDR3 DNA reads TGTGCCAGCAGCGTAGGACCCAACACTGAAGCTTTCTTT. The chain has TRBV9 and TRBJ1-1; no clear D. V was pared by 0 bases and J by 2 bases, with 5 bases between. This CDR3 has 13 residues. CDR1 SGDLS and CDR2 YYNGEE come from the germline V gene. The variable domain in full, with the rest retrieved from reference TRBV9 and TRBJ1-1, is DSGVTQTPKHLITATGQRVTLRCSPRSGDLSVYWYQQSLDQGLQFLIQYYNGEERAKGNILERFSAQQFPDLHSELNLSSLELGDSALYFCASSVGPNTEAFFGQGTRLTVV.

The chain has TRBV10-3 and TRBJ2-7; D unclear. The CDR3 runs to 16 residues. Trimming shortened V by 6 bases and J by 3 bases, and 21 bases separated the two germline ends. The germline V gene has CDR1 ENHRY and CDR2 SYGVKD. The CDR3 DNA reads as TGTGCCATCAGCGAGCCCGTTCAGCCAAGTTTCTACGAGCAGTACTTC. Encoded protein: CAISEPVQPSFYEQYF.

Notes on this clone: A junction end diverges from the germline sequence, so it may reflect a read error. The J gene is TRBJ1-2, the V gene TRBV28; TRBD1 matches 12 bases. The CDR3 contains 17 residues. Germline V lookup: CDR1 MDHEN, CDR2 SYDVKM. Written as DNA, the CDR3 is TGTGCCAACAGTCCGGGGACAGGGGGCGTTAGCGTCTATGGCTACACCTTC. Its translation is CANSPGTGGVSVYGYTF.

This rearrangement joins TRBV6-5 to TRBJ1-6, with no clear D. V was cut by 0 bases and J by 7 bases, with 7 bases left in between. Germline V gene sequence: CDR1 MNHEY, CDR2 SVGAGI. This CDR3 has 14 residues. The CDR3 reads CASSYSQDNSPLHF. The CDR3 DNA follows: TGTGCCAGCAGTTACTCCCAGGACAATTCACCCCTCCACTTT.

The chain combines TRBV30 with TRBJ2-7, with TRBD2 identical over 7 bases. The CDR3 is 16 amino acids. With V trimmed by 2 bases and J by 0 bases, 10 bases remained unmatched. Germline CDR1 GTSNPN, CDR2 SVGIG (reference sequence). The CDR3 sequence: CAWSPPLAAISYEQYF. In DNA, the CDR3 is TGTGCCTGGAGTCCTCCCCTAGCGGCGATCTCCTACGAGCAGTACTTC.

The V call is TRBV14, the J call TRBJ1-2; tentatively, D is TRBD1 (5 bases). The CDR3 totals 15 residues. Between the trimmed V and J ends, which lost 0 bases and 1 base, there was a span of 9 bases. CDR1 and CDR2 (germline): SGHDN, FVKESK. The CDR3 DNA reads TGTGCCAGCAGCCAAGAAGGGGCTGTTAACTATGGCTACACCTTC. Its translation is CASSQEGAVNYGYTF.

In this sample, this clone turned up a few times. In DNA form, the CDR3 reads TGTGCCTGGAGTCAGGGACGTTATAGCAATCAGCCCCAGCATTTT. It is translated as CAWSQGRYSNQPQHF. The J gene is TRBJ1-5, the V gene TRBV30, with D perhaps matching TRBD1 (5 bases). The CDR3 loop spans 15 amino acids. V was shortened by 2 bases and J by 0 bases, with 11 bases between the two germline ends. Germline V gene lookup returns CDR1 GTSNPN and CDR2 SVGIG (reference sequence).

The sample holds one count of this clone. V usage is TRBV7-9 and J usage is TRBJ2-5, with a tentative D call TRBD2 (5 bases). Germline V CDR1 and CDR2: SEHNR, FQNEAQ (reference sequence). Deletions cut 3 bases from V and 1 base from J, with 12 bases between. The CDR3 has 15 residues. The DNA of the CDR3 is TGTGCCAGCAGCTTGGAGGCAGTGTCCCAAGAGACCCAGTACTTC. This sequence encodes CASSLEAVSQETQYF.

In the case of this clone: Other nucleotide sequences from this sample produce the same CDR3. The chain joins TRBV7-2 to TRBJ2-5; 8 bases are a match to TRBD2. This CDR3 comprises 15 residues. J was trimmed by 1 base and V by 1 base; bases with no gene match: 2. Germline CDR1 reads SGHTA; CDR2 reads FQGNSA. In DNA form, the CDR3 reads TGTGCCAGCAGCTTAGGGCGGGGGGTCCAAGAGACCCAGTACTTC. It is translated as CASSLGRGVQETQYF.

This clone appeared a few times. The chain couples TRBV4-3 to TRBJ2-1, with D unclear. This CDR3 contains 13 residues. Between the trimmed V and J ends, which lost 4 bases and 8 bases, there was a span of 12 bases. Per germline, CDR1 LGHNA and CDR2 YSLEER. The CDR3 DNA reads as TGCGCCAGCAGCCGAAGGGAAGGCGATGAGCAGTTCTTC. Translation: CASSRREGDEQFF.

The chain recombines TRBV7-2 with TRBJ2-3; 11 bases fit TRBD2. The V segment lost 6 bases and the J segment 7 bases; nucleotides outside the gene matches: 9. Germline CDR1 reads SGHTA; CDR2 reads FQGNSA. This CDR3 has 15 amino acids. CDR3 loop: CASSFGASGRNTQYF. The CDR3 DNA is TGTGCCAGCAGTTTCGGGGCTAGCGGGAGGAATACGCAGTATTTT.

V gene TRBV6-5 combines with J gene TRBJ2-7, with 7 bases identical to TRBD1. Germline loops: CDR1 MNHEY, CDR2 SVGAGI. The J segment lost 4 bases and the V segment lost 5 bases, leaving 8 bases of the junction unmatched. The CDR3 is 14 amino acids. The CDR3 coding sequence is TGTGCCAGCAGTATCACAGGGGCCGGGTACGAGCAGTACTTC. It codes for CASSITGAGYEQYF.

The genes are TRBV5-5 and TRBJ1-2, with no clear D. V shed 3 bases and J shed 6 bases, with 18 bases lying between them. Per germline, CDR1 SGHKS and CDR2 YYEKEE (reference sequence). The CDR3 consists of 15 residues. Here the CDR3 DNA reads TGTGCCAGCAGCTGGGCGCCCCTGGAGTTTAATGGCTACACCTTC. Its protein is CASSWAPLEFNGYTF.

Worth noting for this clone: Other DNA sequences from this sample encode an identical CDR3 as well. The V call is TRBV5-1, the J call TRBJ2-3; D gene uncertain. Looked up from germline, CDR1 is SGHRS and CDR2 is YFSETQ. The CDR3 runs 12 residues. Between the trimmed V and J ends, which lost 1 base and 3 bases, there was a span of 3 bases. The CDR3 DNA reads as TGCGCCAGCAGCTTGCCTACAGATACGCAGTATTTT. This encodes CASSLPTDTQYF. Based on the CDR3 plus reference TRBV5-1 and TRBJ2-3, the full variable domain is KAGVTQTPRYLIKTRGQQVTLSCSPISGHRSVSWYQQTPGQGLQFLFEYFSETQRNKGNFPGRFSGRQFSNSRSEMNVSTLELGDSALYLCASSLPTDTQYFGPGTRLTVL.

As regards this clone: At one of its ends the junction is not consistent with the germline gene, which may arise from a read error. This rearrangement joins TRBV6-5 to TRBJ2-7, with TRBD2 matching 8 bases. This CDR3 region has 15 residues. Germline CDR1 reads MNHEY; CDR2 reads SVGAGI. CDR3 nucleotide sequence: TGTGCCAGCCGTTACGGGGGGGCCGGGACCTACGAGCAGTACTTC. Its protein product is CASRYGGAGTYEQYF.